The 25 T cell receptor beta chains presented below share a single source sample, sequenced in a study of CD8+ T cells in alopecia areata. Documented treatment: oral pan-JAK inhibitor, 5-10 mg twice daily. cDNA serving as the sequencing template came from extracted, reverse transcribed RNA. TCRdb's copy holds only in-frame clones and misses some; the assay was immunoSEQ multiplex PCR. The data contain over 120,000 clones, nearly 55% of them singletons. The material was CD8+ T cells sorted from blood, obtained at week 4, from a patient treated with tofacitinib. The receptors here all came from a human donor with alopecia areata.

As to this clone: An end of the junction differs from the germline gene, which may be a read error. The J gene is TRBJ1-1, the V gene TRBV29-1, with TRBD1 matching over 9 bases. The length of the CDR3 is 13 residues. CDR1 is SQVTM and CDR2 is ANQGSEA in the germline V gene. CDR3 bases: TGCAGCGCATCCGGGACAGGGAACGCTGAAGCTTTCTTT. This sequence encodes CSASGTGNAEAFF.

The chain carries TRBV29-1 and TRBJ2-3; 7 bases match TRBD2. The CDR3 is 14 residues long. Unmatched junction bases numbered 5, after V lost 3 bases and J lost 2 bases. The germline gives CDR1 SQVTM, CDR2 ANQGSEA. This CDR3 is CSVDKRGNTDTQYF. The CDR3 coding sequence is TGCAGCGTTGATAAGCGGGGAAACACAGATACGCAGTATTTT.

This sequence joins TRBV2 and TRBJ1-5; the D is unclear. CDR3 length: 15 amino acids. V was cut by 4 bases and J by 1 base, with 11 bases left in between. The germline V gene encodes CDR1 SNHLY and CDR2 FYNNEI. In nucleotides, the CDR3 is TGTGCCAGCAGTGGGAGGGTAAAGAGCAATCAGCCCCAGCATTTT. Translated: CASSGRVKSNQPQHF.

The sample holds a few counts of this clone. The chain couples TRBV4-2 to TRBJ2-3, with D hard to call. In germline, CDR1 is LGHNA, CDR2 YNFKEQ. Trimming took off 1 base at V and 3 bases at J, with 8 bases between the two ends. The CDR3 length is 14 residues. The DNA for the CDR3 is TGTGCCAGCAGCCAAGTTGGCACTACAGATACGCAGTATTTT. This gives the protein CASSQVGTTDTQYF.

J is TRBJ2-2 and V is TRBV6-5, with TRBD2 matching over 8 bases. This CDR3 is built from 15 residues. V lost 11 bases, J lost 7 bases, and 15 bases stayed unmatched. Per germline, CDR1 MNHEY and CDR2 SVGAGI. The CDR3 DNA is TGTGCCTCAACCCCGGGGGGGCTGAAACACGGGGAGCTGTTTTTT. Translating it yields CASTPGGLKHGELFF.

This clone was picked up a small number of times. The chain couples TRBV29-1 to TRBJ2-7; the D is unclear. Trimming pared 7 bases from V and 4 bases from J, leaving 8 bases between. This CDR3 has 10 amino acids. Germline lookup yields CDR1 SQVTM and CDR2 ANQGSEA. CDR3 amino acids: CSASEYEQYF. CDR3 sequence (DNA): TGCAGCGCTTCCGAGTACGAGCAGTACTTC.

This chain uses TRBV13 with TRBJ1-2, with 10 bases that match TRBD1. With V trimmed by 5 bases and J by 3 bases, 12 bases remained unmatched. CDR1 is PRHDT and CDR2 is FYEKMQ in the germline V gene (reference sequence). The CDR3 spans 17 residues. The CDR3 coding sequence is TGTGCCAGCAGCCACGCCGGGACAGGGGTGGAGGACTATGGCTACACCTTC. Amino acid sequence: CASSHAGTGVEDYGYTF.

V gene TRBV30 combines with J gene TRBJ2-1; 10 bases are a match to TRBD2. Trimming took 2 bases from V and 7 from J; bases not matched to a gene: 11. Germline values: CDR1 GTSNPN, CDR2 SVGIG (reference sequence). The CDR3 covers 16 residues. CDR3 region: CAWSLTSGGASNEQFF. The CDR3, as DNA: TGTGCCTGGAGTCTAACCAGCGGGGGGGCGTCAAATGAGCAGTTCTTC.

This rearrangement joins TRBV4-3 to TRBJ1-1; a possible D gene is TRBD1 (5 bases). Trimming left V 2 bases short and J 6 bases short, with 13 bases between. CDR3 length: 14 residues. Germline CDR1 is LGHNA and CDR2 is YSLEER. This CDR3 reads CASSQTLGGAEAFF. The CDR3, as DNA: TGCGCCAGCAGCCAAACGTTGGGGGGGGCTGAAGCTTTCTTT.

The V and J genes are TRBV5-1 and TRBJ2-2; D is undetermined. The V gene lost 4 bases and the J gene lost 5 bases, with 6 bases spanning the gap. The V gene's germline CDR1 is SGHRS and CDR2 YFSETQ. This CDR3 is built from 12 residues. CDR3 sequence reads: CASSPETGELFF. The DNA for the CDR3 is TGCGCCAGCAGCCCGGAAACCGGGGAGCTGTTTTTT. The full variable domain, completed using reference TRBV5-1 and TRBJ2-2, is KAGVTQTPRYLIKTRGQQVTLSCSPISGHRSVSWYQQTPGQGLQFLFEYFSETQRNKGNFPGRFSGRQFSNSRSEMNVSTLELGDSALYLCASSPETGELFFGEGSRLTVL.

This clone was detected only a few times. This chain links TRBV4-2 with TRBJ2-7, with no clear D. CDR3 size: 14 residues. Germline V gives CDR1 LGHNA, CDR2 YNFKEQ. Trimming shortened V by 0 bases and J by 2 bases, and 8 bases separated the two germline ends. The CDR3 DNA is TGTGCCAGCAGCCAAGAGGGCAGTGCCTACGAGCAGTACTTC. Its translation is CASSQEGSAYEQYF.

V gene TRBV29-1 combines with J gene TRBJ2-3; tentatively, D is TRBD1 (6 bases). Deletions cut 3 bases from V and 6 bases from J, with 10 bases between. In germline, CDR1 is SQVTM, CDR2 ANQGSEA. This CDR3 is 12 amino acids long. The CDR3 region has the DNA TGCAGCGTTGACAGGGGCATGGATACGCAGTATTTT. Residues: CSVDRGMDTQYF.

V is TRBV27 and J is TRBJ2-7; D uncertain. V lost 5 bases and J lost 7, with 12 bases in between. The CDR3 loop spans 12 amino acids. Germline CDR1 MNHEY, CDR2 SMNVEV (reference sequence). In DNA, the CDR3 is TGTGCCAGCAGTCAGACCGGTCTTGAGCAGTACTTC. It specifies CASSQTGLEQYF.

This chain joins TRBV4-3 and TRBJ1-2, with 8 bases aligning to TRBD1. CDR1 is LGHNA and CDR2 is YSLEER in the germline V gene. The CDR3 is 14 residues long. The V and J ends lost 0 bases and 6 bases, in that order; junction bases with no gene match: 3. This chain's CDR3 is CASSQDPTGDGYTF. The CDR3, as DNA: TGCGCCAGCAGCCAAGATCCGACAGGGGATGGCTACACCTTC.

J is TRBJ2-3 and V is TRBV7-9; the D call may be TRBD1 or TRBD2 (6 bases each). The CDR3 length is 15 residues. V gave up 3 bases and J gave up 2 bases, with 12 bases separating them. Germline CDR1 reads SEHNR; CDR2 reads FQNEAQ (reference sequence). For the CDR3, the DNA is TGTGCCAGCAGCTTTAGGGGGGAGATCACAGATACGCAGTATTTT. It codes for CASSFRGEITDTQYF.

The chain joins TRBV2 to TRBJ1-2; D gene uncertain. V was clipped by 11 bases and J by 5 bases, with 12 bases between them. The CDR3 contains 11 residues. Germline assignment: CDR1 SNHLY and CDR2 FYNNEI. In nucleotides, the CDR3 is TGTGCCTGCTTCAGGATTTATGGCTACACCTTC. Translation: CACFRIYGYTF. The full variable domain, in which reference TRBV2 and TRBJ1-2 provide the parts outside the CDR3, is EPEVTQTPSHQVTQMGQEVILRCVPISNHLYFYWYRQILGQKVEFLVSFYNNEISEKSEIFDDQFSVERPDGSNFTLKIRSTKLEDSAMYFCACFRIYGYTFGSGTRLTVV.

This clone was seen a few times. V gene TRBV5-1 combines with J gene TRBJ2-7, with a tentative D call TRBD2 (6 bases). CDR1 SGHRS and CDR2 YFSETQ come from the germline V gene. V shed 4 bases and J shed 4 bases, with 15 bases lying between them. CDR3 size: 14 residues. This CDR3 reads CASSNSSGDYEQYF. The CDR3 bases are TGCGCCAGCAGCAATTCTTCGGGGGATTACGAGCAGTACTTC.

The chain couples TRBV6-5 to TRBJ2-5, with 7 bases lining up with TRBD2. Trimming removed 6 bases from V and 2 bases from J; junction bases left unmatched: 6. Germline CDR1 and CDR2: MNHEY and SVGAGI. The CDR3 extends over 14 amino acids. The CDR3 nucleotides read TGTGCCAGCAGCGCCCTAGCGGTACAAGAGACCCAGTACTTC. Encoded protein: CASSALAVQETQYF.

This clone was detected a few times. The chain employs TRBV4-2 and TRBJ1-5; 7 bases are shared with TRBD1. The V gene end was trimmed by 0 bases and the J gene end by 2 bases; junction bases not matched to a gene: 1. The CDR3 is 15 residues long. Germline loops: CDR1 LGHNA, CDR2 YNFKEQ. The CDR3 coding sequence is TGTGCCAGCAGCCAAGATGGACAGGGCAATCAGCCCCAGCATTTT. Protein product: CASSQDGQGNQPQHF.

The chain uses TRBV7-9 and TRBJ2-7; D is possibly TRBD1 (5 bases). Trimming left V 5 bases short and J 5 bases short, with 13 bases between. Germline V lookup: CDR1 SEHNR, CDR2 FQNEAQ (reference sequence). This CDR3 region has 13 residues. The CDR3, as DNA: TGTGCCAGCAGCCCCCAGGAAGGGGACGAGCAGTACTTC. Protein: CASSPQEGDEQYF.

This CDR3 reads CAGGLNNEQFF. CDR3 nucleotides: TGTGCCGGTGGACTCAACAATGAGCAGTTCTTC. V and J are TRBV2 and TRBJ2-1, with D possibly being TRBD2 (5 bases). Germline V gene data show CDR1 as SNHLY and CDR2 as FYNNEI. Deletions cut 11 bases from V and 5 bases from J, with 10 bases between. This CDR3 contains 11 residues.

The chain employs TRBV2 and TRBJ1-2; D is possibly TRBD1 (5 bases). The CDR3 is made up of 14 amino acids. Trimming cost V 3 bases and J 5 bases, with 13 bases left between them. CDR1 SNHLY and CDR2 FYNNEI come from the germline V gene. The CDR3: CASSDWTPEYGYTF. The CDR3 DNA reads TGTGCCAGCAGTGATTGGACACCGGAGTATGGCTACACCTTC.

This clone was seen more than once but under ten times. The V and J genes are TRBV5-1 and TRBJ2-7, with 10 bases fitting TRBD1. J lost 2 bases, V lost 2 bases, and 4 bases had no gene match. CDR3 size: 15 residues. The germline V gene has CDR1 SGHRS and CDR2 YFSETQ. The CDR3 loop is CASSFRGQGTYEQYF. CDR3 nucleotide sequence: TGCGCCAGCAGCTTCAGGGGACAGGGGACCTACGAGCAGTACTTC.

V usage is TRBV5-6 and J usage is TRBJ1-2; 8 nucleotides align to TRBD1. Germline V gene lookup returns CDR1 SGHDT and CDR2 YYEEEE. Germline trimming cut 4 bases from V and 8 bases from J; bases unmatched to any gene: 19. The CDR3 extends over 17 amino acids. This chain's CDR3 is CASSPDQGQEQFKGYTF. As DNA, the CDR3 is TGTGCCAGCAGCCCCGACCAGGGACAGGAACAGTTCAAGGGCTACACCTTC. Full variable domain (rest looked up from reference TRBV5-6 and TRBJ1-2): DAGVTQSPTHLIKTRGQQVTLRCSPKSGHDTVSWYQQALGQGPQFIFQYYEEEERQRGNFPDRFSGHQFPNYSSELNVNALLLGDSALYLCASSPDQGQEQFKGYTFGSGTRLTVV.

The table lists this clone with a few counts. This chain connects TRBV29-1 to TRBJ2-7; D is unresolved. V lost 5 bases and J lost 6, with 17 bases in between. This CDR3 has 13 amino acids. CDR1 and CDR2 from the germline V gene are SQVTM and ANQGSEA. This CDR3 reads CSVSQGGSLEQYF. CDR3 nucleotide sequence: TGCAGCGTTTCGCAAGGCGGCTCTCTCGAGCAGTACTTC.